This T cell receptor beta chain was identified in a study of cytomegalovirus exposure and HLA in healthy donors. General observations from the study: There were 150 to 200 TCR beta chains listed as cytomegalovirus-associated. Specific recognition of CMV antigens was confirmed in vitro for a few chains (all CMV-associated).

Turning to this clone: What it binds is not known.

Germline-derived CDR1 and CDR2 are SEHNR and FQNEAQ (reference sequence). The CDR3 is 15 amino acids. Trimming took 1 base from V and 4 from J, leaving 13 bases between them. Vbeta (60) and Jbeta (13) primers were used in the PCR. Generated by immunoSEQ multiplex PCR, the TCRdb table keeps only in-frame clones and is missing some. The top ten clones hold roughly 2.4% of a sample with about 250,000 clones, roughly two thirds of them seen once. The TCR sequence derives from a female donor in good health and CMV-seronegative. The genes are TRBV7-9 and TRBJ1-1, with no clear D. Sequenced sample: PBMCs. This CDR3 reads CASSLVGRGATEAFF. CDR3 DNA: TGTGCCAGCAGCTTAGTAGGACGGGGAGCCACTGAAGCTTTCTTT.